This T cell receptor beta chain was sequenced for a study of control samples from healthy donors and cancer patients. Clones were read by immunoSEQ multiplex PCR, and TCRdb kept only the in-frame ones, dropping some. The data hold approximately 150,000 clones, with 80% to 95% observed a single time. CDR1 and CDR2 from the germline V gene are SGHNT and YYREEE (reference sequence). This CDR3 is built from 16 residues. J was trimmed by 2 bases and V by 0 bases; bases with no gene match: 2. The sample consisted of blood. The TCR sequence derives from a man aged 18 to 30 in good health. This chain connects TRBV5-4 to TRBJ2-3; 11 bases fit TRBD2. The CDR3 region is CASSLVAGGPTDTQYF. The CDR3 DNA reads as TGTGCCAGCAGCTTGGTAGCGGGGGGGCCCACAGATACGCAGTATTTT. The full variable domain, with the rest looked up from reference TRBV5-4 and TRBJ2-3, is ETGVTQSPTHLIKTRGQQVTLRCSSQSGHNTVSWYQQALGQGPQFIFQYYREEENGRGNFPPRFSGLQFPNYSSELNVNALELDDSALYLCASSLVAGGPTDTQYFGPGTRLTVL.